These 19 T cell receptor beta chains were all obtained from the same sample, sequenced in a study of response to subunit inactivated influenza vaccine. TCRdb processed the RT-PCR reads anew with MiXCR; each CDR3 protein has one entry. This table holds 490,000 or so distinct CDR3 sequences, roughly 8.2% found once. This specimen consisted of PBMCs from blood, obtained approximately 25 months after vaccination. These receptor sequences come from a man in his fifties or sixties who received an inactivated influenza vaccine.

This clonotype has at least ten counts. V is TRBV28 and J is TRBJ2-2, with unresolved D. The CDR3 contains 16 residues. Per germline, CDR1 MDHEN and CDR2 SYDVKM. The V end was cut by 3 bases, the J end by 2 bases, with 13 bases between. The CDR3 DNA follows: TGTGCCAGCAGTTTCGTCGGCAGGCGAAACACCGGGGAGCTGTTTTTT. It yields the protein CASSFVGRRNTGELFF.

This clonotype was picked up a small number of times. The chain uses TRBV14 and TRBJ2-3; D is ambiguous. The CDR3 contains 12 residues. Deletions cut 4 bases from V and 8 bases from J, with 10 bases between. Germline V CDR1 and CDR2: SGHDN, FVKESK. This CDR3 reads CASSPFWGTQYF. The CDR3 DNA sequence: TGTGCCAGCAGCCCCTTTTGGGGTACGCAGTATTTT.

The chain combines TRBV19 with TRBJ2-2; perhaps TRBD2 as D (6 bases). The V and J ends lost 7 bases and 2 bases respectively, with 11 bases between them. The CDR3 sequence is 14 residues long. From germline, CDR1 is LNHDA and CDR2 SQIVND (reference sequence). The CDR3 DNA reads TGTGCCAGTACGCCGGGACTCAACACCGGGGAGCTGTTTTTT. This codes for CASTPGLNTGELFF.

This clonotype was picked up many times. The chain uses TRBV15 and TRBJ2-7; D ambiguous. This CDR3 is 14 amino acids long. V shed 0 bases and J shed 4 bases, with 10 bases lying between them. Germline CDR1 is LNHNV and CDR2 is YYDKDF (reference sequence). CDR3 coding DNA: TGTGCCACCAGCAGAGATTCACGGCTATACGAGCAGTACTTC. Amino acids: CATSRDSRLYEQYF.

This clonotype came up a few times. J is TRBJ2-1 and V is TRBV12-3 or TRBV12-4, with 10 bases that match TRBD2. The CDR3 consists of 14 residues. Trimming took 5 bases from V and 5 from J; bases not matched to a gene: 3. This CDR3 is CASSRSGGDNEQFF. The CDR3 region has the DNA TGTGCCAGCAGTAGGAGCGGGGGGGACAATGAGCAGTTCTTC.

At least ten counts were recorded for this clonotype. The chain employs TRBV5-1 and TRBJ1-1, with D hard to call. The CDR3 runs 15 residues. Germline V gene lookup returns CDR1 SGHRS and CDR2 YFSETQ. V lost 0 bases, J lost 2 bases, and 11 bases lay in between. CDR3 sequence reads: CASSLEGTRNTEAFF. In nucleotides, the CDR3 is TGCGCCAGCAGCTTGGAGGGCACAAGAAACACTGAAGCTTTCTTT.

The genes are TRBV28 and TRBJ2-1, with 8 bases that match TRBD1. V shed 6 bases, J shed 8 bases, and the junction held 15 bases outside the gene matches. CDR1 MDHEN and CDR2 SYDVKM come from the germline V gene. The CDR3 totals 16 residues. The CDR3 nucleotides are TGTGCCAGCAGGGGGAACCAGGGGGCTCGCTCGTATGAGCAGTTCTTC. Translating it yields CASRGNQGARSYEQFF.

This clonotype has ten or more counts. The rearrangement links TRBV9 to TRBJ2-7; 14 bases are shared with TRBD2. V was pared by 3 bases and J by 7 bases, with 3 bases of the junction left unmatched. The CDR3 sequence is 14 residues long. CDR1 and CDR2 from the germline V gene are SGDLS and YYNGEE. The CDR3 loop is CASSAGLAGGEQYF. CDR3 sequence (DNA): TGTGCCAGCAGCGCCGGACTAGCGGGAGGTGAGCAGTACTTC.

This clonotype has only a few counts. The chain joins TRBV20-1 to TRBJ2-3, with D unclear. The V gene lost 6 bases and the J gene lost 0 bases, with 7 bases spanning the gap. The CDR3 is 12 residues long. The germline CDR1 and CDR2 sequences are DFQATT and SNEGSKA (reference sequence). CDR3 in DNA: TGCAGTGCGCTACCTAGCACAGATACGCAGTATTTT. This codes for CSALPSTDTQYF.

This clonotype came up many times. The V and J genes are TRBV12-3 or TRBV12-4 and TRBJ2-3, with 9 bases matching TRBD2. The V and J ends lost 2 bases and 5 bases, in that order; junction bases with no gene match: 11. The CDR3 has 17 residues. The CDR3 nucleotides read TGTGCCAGCAGTTTACTGGGTAGCGGGGGTCGAGGAGATACGCAGTATTTT. Protein sequence: CASSLLGSGGRGDTQYF.

The CDR3 loop reads CSATGTTKGTQYF. The CDR3, as DNA: TGCAGTGCTACCGGGACGACCAAGGGGACCCAGTACTTC. The rearrangement uses TRBV20-1 and TRBJ2-5; perhaps D is TRBD1 or TRBD2 (5 bases each). The CDR3 covers 13 residues. The germline V and J ends were trimmed by 4 bases and 7 bases, with 16 bases remaining between them. The V gene's germline CDR1 is DFQATT and CDR2 SNEGSKA (reference sequence).

In this sample, this clonotype turned up a few times. The CDR3 DNA reads as TGCGCCAGCAGCTTTTTGACTCTGAATCACCCAGATACGCAGTATTTT. Translation gives CASSFLTLNHPDTQYF. This chain connects TRBV5-1 to TRBJ2-3; D is unclear. Germline loops: CDR1 SGHRS, CDR2 YFSETQ. With 2 bases removed from V and 4 bases from J, the gap between germline ends came to 17 bases. This CDR3 is built from 16 residues.

This chain uses TRBV5-5 with TRBJ2-3, with D perhaps given as TRBD1 or TRBD2 (7 bases each). Trimming left V 3 bases short and J 5 bases short, with 22 bases between. Germline V gene lookup returns CDR1 SGHKS and CDR2 YYEKEE (reference sequence). CDR3 length equals 17 residues. CDR3 coding DNA: TGTGCCAGCAGCTCCCAGATCATCAGGGGGGGCAGAGATACGCAGTATTTT. Translation: CASSSQIIRGGRDTQYF. The full variable domain, rest sourced from reference TRBV5-5 and TRBJ2-3, is DAGVTQSPTHLIKTRGQQVTLRCSPISGHKSVSWYQQVLGQGPQFIFQYYEKEERGRGNFPDRFSARQFPNYSSELNVNALLLGDSALYLCASSSQIIRGGRDTQYFGPGTRLTVL.

In this sample, this clonotype turned up a few times. Written as DNA, the CDR3 is TGTGCCAGCAGCCCCGGGACAGCCTTAAAGTACTTC. Protein product: CASSPGTALKYF. The chain employs TRBV5-6 and TRBJ2-7; 7 positions match TRBD1. Germline V lookup: CDR1 SGHDT, CDR2 YYEEEE. The CDR3 sequence is 12 residues long. V lost 4 bases to trimming and J lost 11 bases; unmatched junction nucleotides: 9.

This chain uses TRBV3-1 with TRBJ2-6; no reliable D call. V shed 2 bases and J shed 4 bases, with 9 bases lying between them. The CDR3 runs 15 residues. The germline V gene encodes CDR1 LGHDT and CDR2 YNNKEL (reference sequence). Written as DNA, the CDR3 is TGTGCCAGCAGCCAACGACCTACGGGGGCCAACGTCCTGACTTTC. It codes for CASSQRPTGANVLTF.

V and J are TRBV12-3 or TRBV12-4 and TRBJ1-4, with D maybe TRBD1 (6 bases). The CDR3 runs to 15 residues. V gave up 3 bases and J gave up 10 bases, with 18 bases separating them. The CDR3 sequence is CASSLDRGAIGKLFF. The CDR3 DNA is TGTGCCAGCAGTTTGGACCGGGGGGCCATTGGAAAACTGTTTTTT.

This clonotype was found a few times. The chain recombines TRBV5-1 with TRBJ2-2; no definite D call. Trimming cost V 4 bases and J 4 bases, with 8 bases left between them. CDR1 is SGHRS and CDR2 is YFSETQ in the germline V gene. This CDR3 is built from 13 residues. DNA of the CDR3: TGCGCCAGCAGCCGCCGGGTCACCGGGGAGCTGTTTTTT. Protein: CASSRRVTGELFF.

V gene TRBV6-5 combines with J gene TRBJ1-1, with 11 bases identical to TRBD1. The CDR3 is made up of 16 amino acids. Germline V CDR1 and CDR2: MNHEY, SVGAGI. V trimming: 2 bases; J trimming: 5 bases; junction bases outside the gene matches: 7. The CDR3: CASSYGQGAIRTEAFF. The CDR3 DNA is TGTGCCAGCAGTTACGGACAGGGGGCTATAAGGACTGAAGCTTTCTTT.

The sample holds many counts of this clonotype. The gene calls are TRBV6-2 or TRBV6-3 and TRBJ1-5; TRBD1 matches 8 bases. The V gene end was trimmed by 4 bases and the J gene end by 6 bases; junction bases not matched to a gene: 8. In germline, CDR1 is MNHEY, CDR2 SVGEGT. The CDR3 sequence is 15 residues long. The CDR3 sequence: CASSFPDRAGQPQHF. CDR3 in DNA: TGTGCCAGCAGTTTCCCGGACAGGGCCGGTCAGCCCCAGCATTTT.